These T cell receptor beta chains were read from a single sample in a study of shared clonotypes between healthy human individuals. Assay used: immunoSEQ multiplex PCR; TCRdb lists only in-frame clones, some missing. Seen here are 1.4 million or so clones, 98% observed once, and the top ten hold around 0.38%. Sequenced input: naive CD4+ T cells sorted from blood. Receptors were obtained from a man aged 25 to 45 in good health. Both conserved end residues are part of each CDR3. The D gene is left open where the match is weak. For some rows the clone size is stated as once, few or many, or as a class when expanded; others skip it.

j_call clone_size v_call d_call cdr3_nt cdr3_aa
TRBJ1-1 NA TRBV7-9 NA TGTGCCAGCAGCCTTTACGGGGAGAACACTGAAGCTTTCTTT CASSLYGENTEAFF
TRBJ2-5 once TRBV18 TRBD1 TGTGCCAGCTCACCAGGGACAGGGGAGACCCAGTACTTC CASSPGTGETQYF
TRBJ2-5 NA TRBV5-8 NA TGTGCCAGCTCCCGGGCGGCCCTCGGAGAGACCCAGTACTTC CASSRAALGETQYF
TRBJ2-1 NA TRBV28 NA TGTGCCAGCAGTTTAGTACGCAGGGCGAGGGAGTTCTTC CASSLVRRAREFF
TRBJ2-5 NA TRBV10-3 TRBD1 TGTGCCATCAGTGAAGGGACAGGGGGGTACCAAGAGACCCAGTACTTC CAISEGTGGYQETQYF
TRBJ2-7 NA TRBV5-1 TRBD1 TGCGCCAGCAGCCAGCCGGGACAGAACTACGAGCAGTACTTC CASSQPGQNYEQYF
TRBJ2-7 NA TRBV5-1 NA TGCGCCAGCAGCTTGGGTGGTTCGGGTGCTGGGCAGTACTTC CASSLGGSGAGQYF
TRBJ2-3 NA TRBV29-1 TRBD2 TGCAGCGTTGAGACTAGCGGGAGGCCCGCCGATACGCAGTATTTT CSVETSGRPADTQYF
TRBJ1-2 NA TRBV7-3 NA TGTGCCAGCAGCTCTAACTTTTATGGCTACACCTTC CASSSNFYGYTF
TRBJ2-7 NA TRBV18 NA TGTGCCAGCTCACTTACAGGTATCTACGAGCAGTACTTC CASSLTGIYEQYF
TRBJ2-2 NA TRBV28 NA TGTGCCAGCAGTTTCGGACAGCTGAACACCGGGGAGCTGTTTTTT CASSFGQLNTGELFF
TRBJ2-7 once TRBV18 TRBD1 TGTGCCAGCTCACCGCGCCGGGACAGTGACTACGAGCAGTACTTC CASSPRRDSDYEQYF
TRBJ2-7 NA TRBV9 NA TGTGCCAGCAGCGTTGATCCCGGGTCCCCCTACGAGCAGTACTTC CASSVDPGSPYEQYF
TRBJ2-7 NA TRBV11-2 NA TGTGCCAGCAGCTTACGGGGACTCTCCTACGAGCAGTACTTC CASSLRGLSYEQYF
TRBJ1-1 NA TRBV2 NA TGTGCCAGCCGAGCTTCAGGGAGGAGCACTGAAGCTTTCTTT CASRASGRSTEAFF
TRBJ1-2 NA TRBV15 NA TGTGCCACCAGCAGAGATCGGGGCTCTGGTGGCTACACCTTC CATSRDRGSGGYTF
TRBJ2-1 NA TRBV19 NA TGTGCCAGTAGTGTCGGATCCTTTGATGAGCAGTTCTTC CASSVGSFDEQFF
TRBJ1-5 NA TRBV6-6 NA TGTGCCAGCAGTTACTCGAGGGACTTGCCCCAGCATTTT CASSYSRDLPQHF
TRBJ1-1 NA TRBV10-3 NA TGTGCCATCAGTGGGGACAAAGAACTAGGCACTGAAGCTTTCTTT CAISGDKELGTEAFF
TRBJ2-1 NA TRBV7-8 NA TGTGCCAGCAGCCGTACTGATGAGCAGTTCTTC CASSRTDEQFF
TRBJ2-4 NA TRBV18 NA TGTGCCAGCTCCGACCAGGTAGCCAAAAACATTCAGTACTTC CASSDQVAKNIQYF
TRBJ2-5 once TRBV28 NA TGTGCCAGCAGTTTAGATCAAGTTGGGACCCAGTACTTC CASSLDQVGTQYF